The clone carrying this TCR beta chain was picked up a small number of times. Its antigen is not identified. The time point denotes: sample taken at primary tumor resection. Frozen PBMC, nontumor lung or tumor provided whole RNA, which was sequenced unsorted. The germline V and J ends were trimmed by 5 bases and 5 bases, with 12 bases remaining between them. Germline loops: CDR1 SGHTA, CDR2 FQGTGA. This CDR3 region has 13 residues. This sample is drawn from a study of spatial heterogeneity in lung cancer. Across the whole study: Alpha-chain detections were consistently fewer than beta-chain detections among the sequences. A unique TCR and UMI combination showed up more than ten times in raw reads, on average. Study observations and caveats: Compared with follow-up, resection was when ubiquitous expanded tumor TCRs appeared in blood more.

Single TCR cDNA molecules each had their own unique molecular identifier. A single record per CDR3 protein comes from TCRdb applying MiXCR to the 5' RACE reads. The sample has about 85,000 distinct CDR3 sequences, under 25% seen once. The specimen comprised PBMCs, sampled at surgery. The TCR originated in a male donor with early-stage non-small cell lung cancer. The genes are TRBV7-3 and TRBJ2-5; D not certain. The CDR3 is CASSLGHRETQYF. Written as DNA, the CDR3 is TGTGCCAGCAGCCTAGGGCATCGGGAGACCCAGTACTTC.